The clone carrying this TCR beta chain was observed a few times. Its specificity is not known. This sample was included in a study of T cells in Graves' hyperthyroidism and ophthalmopathy. TCR beta CDR3 regions were amplified from RNA transcripts. First-round RT-PCR with HTBI primers amplified the TCR CDR3 region. MiXCR, applied by TCRdb to the multiplex PCR reads, yields one record per CDR3 protein. The sample lists a few hundred thousand distinct CDR3 sequences; over 15% were seen once. Fresh 10 ml peripheral blood yielded PBMCs. Study results and limitations: Stable hyperthyroidism was told apart from ophthalmopathy by a model built on 13 V-J features. Most thyroid clonotypes expanded above 0.001 appeared in blood too.

This TCR derives from a woman in her forties or fifties with Graves' hyperthyroidism. What was sequenced was blood.

DNA for the CDR3: TGTGCCAGCAGTAGTTGGGTCAACGAGCAGTACTTC. Translating gives CASSSWVNEQYF. V gene TRBV7-9 combines with J gene TRBJ2-7; D is uncertain. The CDR3 is made up of 12 amino acids. The V gene's germline CDR1 is SEHNR and CDR2 FQNEAQ (reference sequence). V was shortened by 6 bases and J by 5 bases, with 11 bases between the two germline ends.